This T cell receptor beta chain was obtained from a study of early T cells in non-severe SARS-CoV-2 infection. The germline V and J ends were trimmed by 0 bases and 3 bases, with 5 bases remaining between them. Germline V gene sequence: CDR1 GTSNPN, CDR2 SVGIG (reference sequence). This CDR3 has 13 residues. Unique molecular identifiers tagged individual cDNA molecules. One entry per CDR3 protein, called by TCRdb with MiXCR from the 5' RACE reads. The sample has 68,000 or so distinct CDR3 sequences; about 11% are singletons. The sequenced material came from whole blood. The sequence was collected from an adult who was a healthcare worker with PCR-confirmed SARS-CoV-2 infection or an uninfected control (not recorded which). J is TRBJ1-4 and V is TRBV30; no clear D gene. CDR3 nucleotide sequence: TGTGCCTGGAGTGTGGACGCTAATGAAAAACTGTTTTTT. This encodes CAWSVDANEKLFF.